One and the same sample provided the 30 T cell receptor beta chains below, sequenced in a study of T cell changes during pregnancy in multiple sclerosis. Produced via immunoSEQ multiplex PCR; TCRdb's table is partial and in-frame only. The top ten hold around 1.4% of the sample, which has tens of thousands of clones, 91% seen once. The sample in question was peripheral blood, obtained in the second trimester of pregnancy. These receptors all stem from a female donor with multiple sclerosis, enrolled in a pregnancy study.

The gene calls are TRBV27 and TRBJ2-2; the D is unclear. The germline V gene encodes CDR1 MNHEY and CDR2 SMNVEV (reference sequence). The CDR3 contains 16 residues. V was pared by 6 bases and J by 3 bases, with 17 bases between. This CDR3 is CASSPTDWPYTGELFF. The CDR3 DNA sequence: TGTGCCAGCAGCCCTACCGACTGGCCTTACACCGGGGAGCTGTTTTTT.

CDR3 DNA: TGTGCCAGCAGCTTAGGCGAGAATTTCTACAATGAGCAGTTCTTC. Its protein is CASSLGENFYNEQFF. The chain links TRBV11-2 to TRBJ2-1; D gene unclear. This CDR3 has 15 residues. V gave up 1 base and J gave up 3 bases, with 10 bases separating them. CDR1 and CDR2 (germline): SGHAT, FQNNGV. Supplemented by reference TRBV11-2 and TRBJ2-1, the full variable domain reads EAGVAQSPRYKIIEKRQSVAFWCNPISGHATLYWYQQILGQGPKLLIQFQNNGVVDDSQLPKDRFSAERLKGVDSTLKIQPAKLEDSAVYLCASSLGENFYNEQFFGPGTRLTVL.

The chain carries TRBV30 and TRBJ1-2; no clear D. The CDR3 extends over 14 amino acids. Germline loops: CDR1 GTSNPN, CDR2 SVGIG (reference sequence). V was pared by 7 bases and J by 6 bases, with 21 bases between. CDR3 sequence (DNA): TGTGCCTCCCTACCGCAAGCCTACTTCCATGGCTACACCTTC. Translation gives CASLPQAYFHGYTF. Together with reference TRBV30 and TRBJ1-2, the CDR3 gives the full variable domain: SQTIHQWPATLVQPVGSPLSLECTVEGTSNPNLYWYRQAAGRGLQLLFYSVGIGQISSEVPQNLSASRPQDRQFILSSKKLLLSDSGFYLCASLPQAYFHGYTFGSGTRLTVV.

The chain is built from TRBV11-2 and TRBJ2-1, with D possibly matching TRBD1 (5 bases). Germline V gene lookup returns CDR1 SGHAT and CDR2 FQNNGV. The length of the CDR3 is 13 residues. The V end was cut by 4 bases, the J end by 3 bases, with 7 bases between. Here the CDR3 DNA reads TGTGCCAGCAGCTCGACAGTCTACAATGAGCAGTTCTTC. Residues: CASSSTVYNEQFF.

This chain joins TRBV6-1 and TRBJ2-7; the D gene is possibly TRBD2 (5 bases). V dropped 6 bases and J dropped 6 bases, with 12 bases sitting between them. The CDR3 sequence is 12 residues long. Looked up from germline, CDR1 is MNHNS and CDR2 is SASEGT. The CDR3 DNA sequence: TGTGCCAGCAGCCTAGCACGCGGCGAGCAGTACTTC. Amino acids: CASSLARGEQYF.

This chain connects TRBV30 to TRBJ2-7; 9 bases align to TRBD2. The length of the CDR3 is 13 residues. CDR1 and CDR2 (germline): GTSNPN, SVGIG (reference sequence). V lost 3 bases and J lost 6; bases outside the gene matches: 6. CDR3 bases: TGTGCCTGGAGGGCGCTAGCGGGACTCGAGCAGTACTTC. It codes for CAWRALAGLEQYF.

The chain recombines TRBV10-3 with TRBJ1-2; 10 nucleotides align to TRBD1. In germline, CDR1 is ENHRY, CDR2 SYGVKD. The CDR3 totals 14 residues. V gave up 5 bases and J gave up 7 bases; unmatched junction bases: 7. The CDR3: CAISPGTGEGGYTF. The CDR3 DNA reads as TGTGCCATCAGTCCCGGGACAGGGGAAGGTGGCTACACCTTC.

This rearrangement joins TRBV6-1 to TRBJ1-3, with D perhaps matching TRBD1 (5 bases). The CDR3 runs 14 residues. Trimming removed 4 bases at V and 8 bases at J, with 15 bases between. The germline V gene has CDR1 MNHNS and CDR2 SASEGT. CDR3 coding DNA: TGTGCCAGCAGTGCGGCAGACCCGGGGGACACCATATATTTT. It is translated as CASSAADPGDTIYF.

The V gene is TRBV19, the J gene TRBJ2-3; 9 bases agree with TRBD1. This CDR3 is 14 amino acids long. The germline V gene encodes CDR1 LNHDA and CDR2 SQIVND (reference sequence). V lost 6 bases to trimming and J lost 4 bases; unmatched junction nucleotides: 5. The chain's CDR3 is CASRKQGAADTQYF. In nucleotides, the CDR3 is TGTGCCAGTAGAAAACAGGGGGCCGCAGATACGCAGTATTTT.

The rearrangement joins TRBV6-5 to TRBJ1-3; D possibly corresponds to TRBD1 (6 bases). With 3 bases removed from V and 2 bases from J, the gap between germline ends came to 14 bases. CDR1 is MNHEY and CDR2 is SVGAGI in the germline V gene. The CDR3 has 16 residues. CDR3 protein: CASSYYRTGPGNTIYF. CDR3 coding DNA: TGTGCCAGCAGTTATTACCGAACAGGGCCTGGAAACACCATATATTTT.

The chain employs TRBV18 and TRBJ2-7; D is unresolved. Germline lookup yields CDR1 KGHSH and CDR2 LQKENI. V lost 3 bases and J 1 base, leaving 13 bases between the germline ends. CDR3 size: 15 residues. The CDR3 nucleotides read TGTGCCAGCTCACCTGTTCCAGGTGCTTCCTACGAGCAGTACTTC. This codes for CASSPVPGASYEQYF.

The V gene is TRBV5-1, the J gene TRBJ1-1; a possible D gene is TRBD1 (5 bases). This CDR3 comprises 15 residues. Trimming cost V 4 bases and J 1 base, with 14 bases left between them. CDR1 and CDR2 from the germline V gene are SGHRS and YFSETQ. The CDR3 protein is CASSTQTVRNTEAFF. CDR3 nucleotide sequence: TGCGCCAGCAGCACCCAGACAGTGAGGAACACTGAAGCTTTCTTT. Using reference TRBV5-1 and TRBJ1-1 for the parts outside the CDR3, the full variable domain is KAGVTQTPRYLIKTRGQQVTLSCSPISGHRSVSWYQQTPGQGLQFLFEYFSETQRNKGNFPGRFSGRQFSNSRSEMNVSTLELGDSALYLCASSTQTVRNTEAFFGQGTRLTVV.

This chain links TRBV18 with TRBJ1-1, with a tentative D call TRBD1 (6 bases). Germline V gene data show CDR1 as KGHSH and CDR2 as LQKENI. Trimming pared 3 bases from V and 1 base from J, leaving 6 bases between. The CDR3 runs to 13 residues. CDR3 protein: CASSPGQNTEAFF. The CDR3 DNA is TGTGCCAGCTCACCGGGACAGAACACTGAAGCTTTCTTT.

The V call is TRBV30, the J call TRBJ1-2, with D possibly TRBD1 on 6 matching bases. Deletions cut 0 bases from V and 8 bases from J, with 13 bases between. The CDR3 is 13 amino acids. Germline V gene lookup returns CDR1 GTSNPN and CDR2 SVGIG (reference sequence). DNA for the CDR3: TGTGCCTGGAGTGTACGAGGGGGTGGAGGCTACACCTTC. Amino acids: CAWSVRGGGGYTF.

This chain links TRBV4-2 with TRBJ1-4; no clear D. This CDR3 contains 14 residues. V was pared by 0 bases and J by 4 bases, with 6 bases between. Germline V lookup: CDR1 LGHNA, CDR2 YNFKEQ. Here the CDR3 DNA reads TGTGCCAGCAGCCAAGACGAGCGTAATGAAAAACTGTTTTTT. Encoded protein: CASSQDERNEKLFF.

The rearrangement links TRBV5-1 to TRBJ2-3; unclear D gene. From germline, CDR1 is SGHRS and CDR2 YFSETQ. CDR3 length: 15 residues. V was cut by 4 bases and J by 1 base, with 13 bases left in between. The CDR3 loop reads CASSPDPVRTDTQYF. The CDR3, as DNA: TGCGCCAGCAGCCCCGATCCAGTACGCACAGATACGCAGTATTTT.

The chain has TRBV11-3 and TRBJ2-5; weak D call: TRBD1 (6 bases). The CDR3 loop spans 17 amino acids. Trimming shortened V by 1 base and J by 1 base, and 16 bases separated the two germline ends. CDR1 is SGHNT and CDR2 is YENEEA in the germline V gene. The CDR3 bases are TGTGCCAGCAGCTTAGGCGGACTGGGACACTTCCAAGAGACCCAGTACTTC. Amino acid sequence: CASSLGGLGHFQETQYF.

This clone showed up just once. The rearrangement uses TRBV19 and TRBJ2-3; 8 nucleotides agree with TRBD2. This CDR3 is built from 17 residues. V lost 4 bases, J lost 1 base, and 10 bases stayed unmatched. Germline lookup yields CDR1 LNHDA and CDR2 SQIVND (reference sequence). The CDR3 sequence is CASSTPSGGRRTDTQYF. The CDR3 nucleotides read TGTGCCAGTAGTACCCCTTCGGGAGGGAGGCGCACAGATACGCAGTATTTT.

The CDR3 region is CASSPTKGTGINEQYF. For the CDR3, the DNA is TGTGCCAGCAGCCCAACTAAAGGGACAGGGATCAACGAGCAGTACTTC. The chain is built from TRBV7-9 and TRBJ2-7, with 9 nucleotides matching TRBD1. Germline V CDR1 and CDR2: SEHNR, FQNEAQ (reference sequence). The CDR3 sequence is 16 residues long. V was clipped by 5 bases and J by 5 bases; unmatched bases: 13.

The chain has TRBV19 and TRBJ1-1; the D gene is possibly TRBD1 (5 bases). Germline V gene sequence: CDR1 LNHDA, CDR2 SQIVND (reference sequence). Between the trimmed V and J ends, which lost 10 bases and 3 bases, there was a span of 18 bases. CDR3 length equals 14 residues. The CDR3 region has the DNA TGTGCCACAAAGCCGCTTGGGGGGGACACTGAAGCTTTCTTT. Residues: CATKPLGGDTEAFF.

V and J are TRBV7-2 and TRBJ2-7, with 11 bases fitting TRBD2. The junction had 2 bases not matched to a gene; V was cut back by 8 bases and J by 2 bases. Germline CDR1 reads SGHTA; CDR2 reads FQGNSA. The CDR3 contains 13 residues. DNA of the CDR3: TGTGCCAGCCAACTAGCGGGAGCCTACGAGCAGTACTTC. Translated, it gives CASQLAGAYEQYF.

The chain links TRBV7-9 to TRBJ2-5; 7 nucleotides match TRBD1. V lost 6 bases to trimming and J lost 3 bases; unmatched junction nucleotides: 7. The germline CDR1 and CDR2 sequences are SEHNR and FQNEAQ (reference sequence). CDR3 size: 14 residues. The CDR3, as DNA: TGTGCCAGCAGTCCTGACAGGGTTAAAGAGACCCAGTACTTC. It translates to CASSPDRVKETQYF.

The V gene is TRBV7-3, the J gene TRBJ1-1; 8 bases agree with TRBD1. V shed 5 bases and J 3 bases; nucleotides not matched to a gene: 5. Germline assignment: CDR1 SGHTA and CDR2 FQGTGA. The length of the CDR3 is 14 residues. As DNA, the CDR3 is TGTGCCAGCAGCCCCAGGGGGCAGGACACTGAAGCTTTCTTT. Amino acid sequence: CASSPRGQDTEAFF.

The chain recombines TRBV29-1 with TRBJ2-3; possible D gene TRBD2, 6 bases. From germline, CDR1 is SQVTM and CDR2 ANQGSEA. The CDR3 is made up of 14 amino acids. Trimming stripped 6 bases from V and 0 bases from J, with 13 bases between. The CDR3 DNA sequence: TGCAGCGTCGCCGGGGACTCTAGCACAGATACGCAGTATTTT. This codes for CSVAGDSSTDTQYF.

In DNA form, the CDR3 reads TGTGCCAGTAGTATCGGACTAGCGGCAGATACGCAGTATTTT. Residues: CASSIGLAADTQYF. The chain joins TRBV19 to TRBJ2-3; 10 bases line up with TRBD2. This CDR3 comprises 14 residues. CDR1 is LNHDA and CDR2 is SQIVND in the germline V gene (reference sequence). V shed 3 bases, J shed 4 bases, and the junction held 1 base outside the gene matches. The variable domain in full, completed from reference TRBV19 and TRBJ2-3, reads DGGITQSPKYLFRKEGQNVTLSCEQNLNHDAMYWYRQDPGQGLRLIYYSQIVNDFQKGDIAEGYSVSREKKESFPLTVTSAQKNPTAFYLCASSIGLAADTQYFGPGTRLTVL.

This chain links TRBV5-6 with TRBJ1-4; the D gene is possibly TRBD1 (6 bases). This CDR3 region has 14 residues. Germline CDR1 is SGHDT and CDR2 is YYEEEE. V was trimmed by 4 bases and J by 2 bases, leaving 9 bases between them. The CDR3: CASSPGATNEKLFF. CDR3 sequence (DNA): TGTGCCAGCAGCCCAGGGGCTACTAATGAAAAACTGTTTTTT.

This clone was recorded a few times. This chain joins TRBV7-9 and TRBJ1-6, with 8 bases matching TRBD1. Unmatched junction bases numbered 9, after V lost 5 bases and J lost 9 bases. Germline V gene data show CDR1 as SEHNR and CDR2 as FQNEAQ (reference sequence). The length of the CDR3 is 15 residues. DNA of the CDR3: TGTGCCAGCAGCCGAAAATCAACAGGGGGTTCACCCCTCCACTTT. This sequence encodes CASSRKSTGGSPLHF.

CDR3 residues: CASSVEAGWETQYF. In DNA form, the CDR3 reads TGTGCCAGCAGCGTAGAGGCGGGGTGGGAGACCCAGTACTTC. The chain links TRBV9 to TRBJ2-5; TRBD2 might be the D (6 bases). Trimming pared 0 bases from V and 5 bases from J, leaving 11 bases between. CDR1 SGDLS and CDR2 YYNGEE come from the germline V gene. The CDR3 covers 14 residues.

V usage is TRBV4-2 and J usage is TRBJ1-2; TRBD1 matches at 8 bases. CDR1 LGHNA and CDR2 YNFKEQ come from the germline V gene. The CDR3 contains 14 residues. Trimming removed 3 bases from V and 6 bases from J; junction bases left unmatched: 6. CDR3 loop: CASSHLQGDHGYTF. The DNA for the CDR3 is TGTGCCAGCAGCCACCTACAGGGGGACCATGGCTACACCTTC.

The rearrangement joins TRBV2 to TRBJ2-7; tentatively, D is TRBD2 (6 bases). Germline lookup yields CDR1 SNHLY and CDR2 FYNNEI. The CDR3 sequence is 14 residues long. Trimming removed 7 bases at V and 7 bases at J, with 20 bases between. The CDR3 sequence is CASTDFSGVGEQYF. For the CDR3, the DNA is TGTGCCAGCACCGATTTTAGCGGTGTGGGGGAGCAGTACTTC.